The present TCR beta chain was sequenced within a study of cytomegalovirus exposure and HLA in healthy donors. General observations from the study: Earlier results showed most TCR beta V segments being productive about 90% or about 30% of the time.

With 5 bases clipped from V and 7 bases from J, the junction kept 8 bases outside the gene matches. From germline, CDR1 is MNHNY and CDR2 SVGAGI (reference sequence). The CDR3 sequence is 14 residues long. PCR employed 60 Vbeta and 13 Jbeta primers. Sequenced by immunoSEQ multiplex PCR; TCRdb stores in-frame clones only, minus some. The sample lists fewer than 200,000 clones; more than 80% were seen once. With regard to this clone: Its antigen is undetermined.

The sequence was obtained from a young woman in good health and CMV-seronegative. The chain couples TRBV6-6 to TRBJ1-2; 9 nucleotides agree with TRBD1. Sequenced sample: PBMCs. CDR3: CASSIRGQGLGYTF. The DNA of the CDR3 is TGTGCCAGCAGTATTAGGGGACAGGGTCTTGGCTACACCTTC.